Sequencing of this T cell receptor beta chain was carried out in a study of neurological immune-mediated disorders. Whole-study findings and limits: The multiple sclerosis repertoire cluster lacked an association with any feature, whether clinical or MRI.

The unsorted libraries originated from 2 million PBMCs kept at -80 C. The V gene's germline CDR1 is SGDLS and CDR2 YYNGEE. The CDR3 runs to 15 residues. Trimming took off 0 bases at V and 5 bases at J, with 15 bases between the two ends. This clonotype showed up just a few times. Its specificity is not known. With 10-nucleotide random UMIs included, cDNA was synthesized by 5'RACE. TCRdb re-analysed the 5' RACE reads in MiXCR, keeping a single row per CDR3 protein. The sample has 85,000 to 90,000 distinct CDR3 sequences, roughly 3.5% seen once; the top ten hold about 2.9%. This TCR was recovered from a woman in her fifties or sixties with multiple sclerosis. The gene calls are TRBV9 and TRBJ2-7; D may be TRBD1 or TRBD2 (6 bases each). Sequences were obtained from PBMCs. The CDR3 nucleotides read TGTGCCAGCAGCGTAGAAGCCTCCCGGGGGCACGAGCAGTACTTC. It codes for CASSVEASRGHEQYF.